A selection of T cell receptor beta chains follows, all from one sample in a study of human versus mouse CDR3 diversity and MHC coevolution. Some clones are missing from TCRdb's copy, which holds only in-frame ones; the method was immunoSEQ multiplex PCR. Of just under 60,000 clones in the sample, about 94% were seen once. The sequenced sample was naive CD4+ T cells from blood. The receptors stem from a person aged 55 to 75 in good health. CDR3s include the opening cysteine and the closing phenylalanine or tryptophan.

v_call: TRBV5-4
j_call: TRBJ2-7
cdr3_aa: CASSSRGASGLTYEQYF

v_call: TRBV11-2
j_call: TRBJ1-5
cdr3_aa: CASSLADRQPQHF

v_call: TRBV4-2
j_call: TRBJ2-2
cdr3_aa: CASSQPGLAGNTGELFF

v_call: TRBV6-6
j_call: TRBJ1-1
cdr3_aa: CASSYLTGEAFF

v_call: TRBV19
j_call: TRBJ2-1
cdr3_aa: CASSTSGSGDNEQFF

v_call: TRBV5-1
j_call: TRBJ2-4
cdr3_aa: CASSQSGTSSNIQYF

v_call: TRBV9
j_call: TRBJ2-5
cdr3_aa: CASSALTGSQETQYF

v_call: TRBV29-1
j_call: TRBJ1-2
cdr3_aa: CSVDRTGSTDGYTF

v_call: TRBV6-6
j_call: TRBJ2-1
cdr3_aa: CASSPPTSGNEQFF

v_call: TRBV18
j_call: TRBJ1-3
cdr3_aa: CASSSSGTAYSGNTIYF

v_call: TRBV5-1
j_call: TRBJ2-7
cdr3_aa: CASSWGGTGTYEQYF

v_call: TRBV6-6
j_call: TRBJ1-1
cdr3_aa: CASSYSYTEAFF

v_call: TRBV9
j_call: TRBJ2-7
cdr3_aa: CASSSTHPGTSGSTTPHEQYF

v_call: TRBV25-1
j_call: TRBJ1-2
cdr3_aa: CASYSSGQVDGYTF

v_call: TRBV5-1
j_call: TRBJ1-4
cdr3_aa: CASSLAGVNEKLFF